The table lists the clone carrying this T cell receptor beta chain with many counts. Sequence at one end of the junction differs from germline and may be a read error. Molecular barcoding with unique molecular identifiers was used for the TCRbeta library. TCRdb passed the PCR reads through MiXCR, listing each CDR3 protein once. The sample records hundreds of thousands of distinct CDR3 sequences, around 9.6% being singletons. This entry comes from a study of T-cell reconstitution after alpha-beta-depleted transplantation in children. The clonotype comes from a human donor who donated a stem cell graft to a child with SCID. This specimen consisted of PBMCs from the stem cell graft donor, obtained from the stem cell graft.

This CDR3 reads CSVEGRGTIYF. CDR3 DNA: TGCAGCGTCGAAGGCAGAGGCACCATATATTTT. This chain uses TRBV29-1 with TRBJ1-3; D remains ambiguous. Germline V gene sequence: CDR1 SQVTM, CDR2 ANQGSEA. The CDR3 length is 11 residues.